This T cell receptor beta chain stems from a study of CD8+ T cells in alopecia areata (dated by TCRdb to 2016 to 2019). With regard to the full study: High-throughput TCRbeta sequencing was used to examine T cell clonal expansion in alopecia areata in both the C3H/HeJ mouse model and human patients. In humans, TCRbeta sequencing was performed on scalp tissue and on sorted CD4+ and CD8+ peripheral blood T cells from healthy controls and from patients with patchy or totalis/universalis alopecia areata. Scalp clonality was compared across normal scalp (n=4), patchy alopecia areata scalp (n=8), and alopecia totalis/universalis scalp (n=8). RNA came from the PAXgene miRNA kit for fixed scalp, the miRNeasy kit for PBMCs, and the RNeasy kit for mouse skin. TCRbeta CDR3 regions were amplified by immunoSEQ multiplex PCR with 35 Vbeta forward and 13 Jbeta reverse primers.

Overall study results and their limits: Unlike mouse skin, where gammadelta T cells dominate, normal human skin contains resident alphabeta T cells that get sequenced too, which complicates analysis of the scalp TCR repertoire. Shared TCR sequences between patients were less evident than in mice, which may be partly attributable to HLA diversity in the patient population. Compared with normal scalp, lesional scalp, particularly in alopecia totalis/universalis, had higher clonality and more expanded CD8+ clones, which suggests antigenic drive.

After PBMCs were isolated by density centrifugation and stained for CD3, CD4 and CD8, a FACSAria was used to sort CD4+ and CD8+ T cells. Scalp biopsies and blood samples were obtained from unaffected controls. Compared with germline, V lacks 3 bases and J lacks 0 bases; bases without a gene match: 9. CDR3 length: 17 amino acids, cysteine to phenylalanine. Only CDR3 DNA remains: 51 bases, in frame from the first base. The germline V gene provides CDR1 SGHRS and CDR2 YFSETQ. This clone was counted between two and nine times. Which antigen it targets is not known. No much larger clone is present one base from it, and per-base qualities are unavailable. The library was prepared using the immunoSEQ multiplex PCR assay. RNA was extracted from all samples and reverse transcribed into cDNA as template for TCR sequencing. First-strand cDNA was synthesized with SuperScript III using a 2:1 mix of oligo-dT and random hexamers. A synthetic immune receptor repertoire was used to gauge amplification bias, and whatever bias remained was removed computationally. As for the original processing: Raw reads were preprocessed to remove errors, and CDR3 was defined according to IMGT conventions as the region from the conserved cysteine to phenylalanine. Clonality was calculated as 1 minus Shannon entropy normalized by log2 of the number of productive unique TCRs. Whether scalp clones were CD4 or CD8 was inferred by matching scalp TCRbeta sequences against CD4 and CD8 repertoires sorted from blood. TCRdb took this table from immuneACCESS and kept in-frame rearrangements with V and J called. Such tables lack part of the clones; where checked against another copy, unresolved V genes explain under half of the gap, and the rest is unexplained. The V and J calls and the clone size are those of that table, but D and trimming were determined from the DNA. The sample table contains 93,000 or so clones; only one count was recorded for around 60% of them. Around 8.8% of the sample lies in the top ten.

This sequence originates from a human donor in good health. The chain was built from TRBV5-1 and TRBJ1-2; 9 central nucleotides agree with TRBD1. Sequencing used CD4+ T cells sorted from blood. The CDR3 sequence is CASSYTGQGTTNYGYTF. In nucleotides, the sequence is TGCGCCAGCAGCTATACCGGACAGGGGACTACTAACTATGGCTACACCTTC. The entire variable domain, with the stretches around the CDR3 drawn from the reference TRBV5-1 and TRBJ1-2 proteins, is KAGVTQTPRYLIKTRGQQVTLSCSPISGHRSVSWYQQTPGQGLQFLFEYFSETQRNKGNFPGRFSGRQFSNSRSEMNVSTLELGDSALYLCASSYTGQGTTNYGYTFGSGTRLTVV.